Below, 31 T cell receptor beta chains from the same sample are listed, as sequenced in a study of blood T cells in healthy people across ages. It was with a sample-barcoded 5' primer and a J-beta primer mix that a second PCR of roughly 7 to 11 cycles was run. From the 5' RACE reads, TCRdb called clonotypes with MiXCR, one entry per CDR3 protein. The data contain under 1,100,000 distinct CDR3 sequences, roughly 24% of them singletons. The sample was also linked to a second study, of T cells of mothers and their children.

Sequences were obtained from blood. All receptors come from a girl aged 2 to 9 in good health.

This clonotype has a handful of counts. The V gene is TRBV12-5, the J gene TRBJ2-1, with TRBD2 matching over 10 bases. The CDR3 extends over 15 amino acids. Germline V lookup: CDR1 LGHNT, CDR2 FRNRAP. V trimming: 7 bases; J trimming: 6 bases; junction bases outside the gene matches: 9. The CDR3 region has the DNA TGTGCTAGTGCCTTTAGCGGGGGGTTTTTCAATGAGCAGTTCTTC. Amino acids: CASAFSGGFFNEQFF.

In its sample, this clonotype was seen a few times. The genes are TRBV29-1 and TRBJ1-1; D unclear. The CDR3 totals 13 residues. Germline CDR1 reads SQVTM; CDR2 reads ANQGSEA. V dropped 4 bases and J dropped 0 bases, with 9 bases sitting between them. The CDR3 nucleotides read TGCAGCGTTGTAGGAGGGCTGAACACTGAAGCTTTCTTT. This codes for CSVVGGLNTEAFF. Full variable domain (missing parts from reference TRBV29-1 and TRBJ1-1): SAVISQKPSRDICQRGTSLTIQCQVDSQVTMMFWYRQQPGQSLTLIATANQGSEATYESGFVIDKFPISRPNLTFSTLTVSNMSPEDSSIYLCSVVGGLNTEAFFGQGTRLTVV.

In this sample, this clonotype turned up a few times. The chain uses TRBV14 and TRBJ2-1, with unresolved D. The end of the DNA aligns better with TRBJ2-7, so the J call may be wrong. CDR1 is SGHDN, CDR2 FVKESK, per germline. The length of the CDR3 is 13 residues. DNA of the CDR3: TGTGCCAGCAGCCAAGCGTCTGGCGCAACGCAGTACTTC. Translation gives CASSQASGATQYF.

V gene TRBV5-1 combines with J gene TRBJ2-1; the D is unclear. Deletions cut 7 bases from V and 2 bases from J, with 16 bases between. Germline values: CDR1 SGHRS, CDR2 YFSETQ. This CDR3 is built from 15 residues. CDR3 nucleotide sequence: TGCGCCAGCGGAAGGGTTTCTGAGGCCTACAATGAGCAGTTCTTC. It is translated as CASGRVSEAYNEQFF.

The J gene is TRBJ1-3, the V gene TRBV29-1, with D hard to call. Germline loops: CDR1 SQVTM, CDR2 ANQGSEA. The V end lost 5 bases, the J end lost 3 bases, and 5 bases lay between the germline ends. The CDR3 consists of 11 residues. The CDR3 loop reads CSVRSGNTIYF. The CDR3, as DNA: TGCAGCGTTCGCAGTGGAAACACCATATATTTT.

Only a few counts were recorded for this clonotype. The chain links TRBV11-1 to TRBJ1-1; no clear D gene. Germline CDR1 is SGHAT and CDR2 is FQDESV (reference sequence). CDR3 length: 13 residues. Trimming removed 2 bases from V and 6 bases from J, with 10 bases in between. CDR3 DNA sequence: TGTGCCAGCAGCTTAATATCGGCAGCTGAAGCTTTCTTT. Translating it yields CASSLISAAEAFF.

V is TRBV20-1 and J is TRBJ2-7; D is perhaps TRBD1 or TRBD2 (5 bases each). The CDR3 length is 13 residues. V lost 5 bases and J lost 7, with 18 bases in between. CDR1 is DFQATT and CDR2 is SNEGSKA in the germline V gene (reference sequence). DNA for the CDR3: TGCAGTGCTTCGCCCAGGGACCCGTGGGAGCAGTACTTC. It yields the protein CSASPRDPWEQYF.

This clonotype was observed a handful of times. CDR3 sequence reads: CASSASTFGYTF. The CDR3, as DNA: TGTGCCAGCAGTGCTTCGACGTTCGGCTACACCTTC. The J gene is TRBJ1-2, the V gene TRBV2; D remains unclear. Trimming stripped 4 bases from V and 8 bases from J, with 11 bases between. Germline CDR1 and CDR2: SNHLY and FYNNEI. This CDR3 spans 12 amino acids.

The table lists this clonotype with a count of one. This sequence joins TRBV7-2 and TRBJ1-2; no reliable D call. The CDR3 contains 15 residues. The germline V and J ends were trimmed by 5 bases and 4 bases, with 17 bases remaining between them. Germline V CDR1 and CDR2: SGHTA, FQGNSA. The CDR3 coding sequence is TGTGCCAGCAGCACCCAACTGGGGAATGTCTATGGCTACACCTTC. This translates into CASSTQLGNVYGYTF.

This clonotype has just a few counts. The chain has TRBV5-1 and TRBJ1-4, with no clear D. Germline V gene sequence: CDR1 SGHRS, CDR2 YFSETQ. This CDR3 has 13 amino acids. V lost 0 bases and J lost 6, with 6 bases in between. In nucleotides, the CDR3 is TGCGCCAGCAGCTTGGAGGCCCATGAAAAACTGTTTTTT. It codes for CASSLEAHEKLFF.

This clonotype appeared a few times. The rearrangement joins TRBV20-1 to TRBJ2-5, with D possibly TRBD2 on 6 matching bases. The J call may be mistaken, given a closer DNA end match to TRBJ2-1. Germline loops: CDR1 DFQATT, CDR2 SNEGSKA (reference sequence). The CDR3 is 14 residues long. The chain's CDR3 is CSARGTGVGNEQFF. The CDR3 DNA reads as TGCAGTGCTAGAGGAACGGGGGTCGGGAATGAGCAGTTCTTC.

Only one count was recorded for this clonotype. The chain links TRBV6-2 or TRBV6-3 to TRBJ1-4; D gene uncertain. This CDR3 has 13 residues. CDR1 MNHEY and CDR2 SVGEGT come from the germline V gene. The V end lost 7 bases, the J end lost 8 bases, and 14 bases lay between the germline ends. CDR3 bases: TGTGCCAGCACCGAAAGCTTGGGCGAAAAACTGTTTTTT. It codes for CASTESLGEKLFF.

The chain combines TRBV27 with TRBJ2-7; TRBD1 matches 10 bases. J lost 4 bases, V lost 6 bases, and 6 bases had no gene match. Per germline, CDR1 MNHEY and CDR2 SMNVEV (reference sequence). The CDR3 covers 14 residues. The CDR3 spells CASSSMDRGYEQYF. Written as DNA, the CDR3 is TGTGCCAGCAGCTCCATGGACAGGGGGTACGAGCAGTACTTC.

The chain couples TRBV6-6 to TRBJ1-5, with TRBD1 matching over 7 bases. The germline V gene has CDR1 MNHNY and CDR2 SVGAGI (reference sequence). V lost 5 bases, J lost 5 bases, and 6 bases stayed unmatched. The CDR3 totals 14 residues. The chain's CDR3 is CASSPTGNYQPQHF. The CDR3 DNA is TGTGCCAGCAGTCCGACAGGGAACTATCAGCCCCAGCATTTT.

J is TRBJ2-7 and V is TRBV10-3; D is perhaps TRBD1 (5 bases). This CDR3 has 13 residues. Germline loops: CDR1 ENHRY, CDR2 SYGVKD. V lost 2 bases to trimming and J lost 3 bases, with 8 bases between them. CDR3 protein: CAISEEQDYEQYF. The CDR3 DNA reads TGTGCCATCAGTGAGGAACAGGACTACGAGCAGTACTTC.

This clonotype was counted between two and nine times. The genes are TRBV27 and TRBJ2-7; perhaps D is TRBD1 or TRBD2 (5 bases each). This CDR3 comprises 14 residues. The V end was cut by 4 bases, the J end by 3 bases, with 13 bases between. Looked up from germline, CDR1 is MNHEY and CDR2 is SMNVEV (reference sequence). CDR3 sequence (DNA): TGTGCCAGCAGTTACGGGGCGAAGGGCTACGAGCAGTACTTC. This translates into CASSYGAKGYEQYF.

This clonotype was counted between two and nine times. This chain links TRBV18 with TRBJ1-2, with a tentative D call TRBD1 (5 bases). The germline gives CDR1 KGHSH, CDR2 LQKENI. The V end lost 4 bases, the J end lost 8 bases, and 20 bases lay between the germline ends. This CDR3 region has 15 residues. The CDR3 DNA reads TGTGCCAGCTCACTTGTGGGACCGCCGCAAGAAGGCTACACCTTC. It encodes CASSLVGPPQEGYTF. Full variable domain (outside the CDR3, taken from reference TRBV18 and TRBJ1-2): NAGVMQNPRHLVRRRGQEARLRCSPMKGHSHVYWYRQLPEEGLKFMVYLQKENIIDESGMPKERFSAEFPKEGPSILRIQQVVRGDSAAYFCASSLVGPPQEGYTFGSGTRLTVV.

This rearrangement joins TRBV20-1 to TRBJ2-7, with TRBD2 identical over 7 bases. CDR3 length: 15 amino acids. With V trimmed by 1 base and J by 5 bases, 11 bases remained unmatched. Germline V gene lookup returns CDR1 DFQATT and CDR2 SNEGSKA (reference sequence). The CDR3 bases are TGCAGTGCTAGAGTTGGCGGGAGCAACTTCAACGAGCAGTACTTC. Encoded protein: CSARVGGSNFNEQYF.

This clonotype was observed a few times. The chain has TRBV5-5 and TRBJ2-7, with TRBD2 matching over 7 bases. From germline, CDR1 is SGHKS and CDR2 YYEKEE (reference sequence). This CDR3 has 13 residues. V dropped 4 bases and J dropped 3; count of bases not matched to a gene: 4. The CDR3, as DNA: TGTGCCAGCAGCCCCTGGGGGGGCTACGAGCAGTACTTC. It translates to CASSPWGGYEQYF. Variable domain in full (rest from reference TRBV5-5 and TRBJ2-7): DAGVTQSPTHLIKTRGQQVTLRCSPISGHKSVSWYQQVLGQGPQFIFQYYEKEERGRGNFPDRFSARQFPNYSSELNVNALLLGDSALYLCASSPWGGYEQYFGPGTRLTVT.

In this sample, this clonotype turned up a few times. The chain couples TRBV25-1 to TRBJ2-3; D is uncertain. Germline assignment: CDR1 MGHDK and CDR2 SYGVNS. V was shortened by 3 bases and J by 4 bases, with 8 bases between the two germline ends. The CDR3 is 13 residues long. As DNA, the CDR3 is TGTGCCAGCAGTGACCGACACGCAGATACGCAGTATTTT. Its protein product is CASSDRHADTQYF.

This clonotype was seen a few times. V usage is TRBV20-1 and J usage is TRBJ2-7; tentatively, D is TRBD2 (5 bases). Per germline, CDR1 DFQATT and CDR2 SNEGSKA (reference sequence). The CDR3 has 14 amino acids. V was pared by 5 bases and J by 4 bases, with 18 bases between. The CDR3 sequence: CSASQVVGMYEQYF. The CDR3 region has the DNA TGCAGTGCTTCCCAGGTGGTCGGGATGTACGAGCAGTACTTC.

This clonotype has a handful of counts. A much more abundant neighbour one base away suggests this may be a read error. The gene calls are TRBV9 and TRBJ2-1, with D possibly being TRBD2 (5 bases). CDR1 and CDR2 from the germline V gene are SGDLS and YYNGEE. This CDR3 contains 14 residues. CDR3 loop: CASSVGGLYNEQSF. The DNA of the CDR3 is TGTGCCAGCAGCGTAGGCGGGCTGTACAATGAGCAGTCCTTC.

In DNA, the CDR3 is TGCAGTGCTCCTAGCGGGGGGAGGCCAGAGACCCAGTACTTC. It codes for CSAPSGGRPETQYF. The chain employs TRBV20-1 and TRBJ2-5, with 11 bases identical to TRBD2. J was trimmed by 4 bases and V by 5 bases; bases with no gene match: 6. Germline loops: CDR1 DFQATT, CDR2 SNEGSKA (reference sequence). This CDR3 comprises 14 residues.

This clonotype was seen a handful of times. The V gene is TRBV15, the J gene TRBJ2-5; no firm D call. The closer fit of TRBJ2-1 to the DNA end suggests the J call may be wrong. The CDR3 runs to 14 residues. Germline CDR1 and CDR2: LNHNV and YYDKDF (reference sequence). The CDR3 sequence is CATSRDRVNNEQFF. Written as DNA, the CDR3 is TGTGCCACCAGCAGAGACCGGGTCAACAATGAGCAGTTCTTC.

This clonotype was picked up a small number of times. The chain uses TRBV29-1 and TRBJ2-3; unclear D gene. Germline lookup yields CDR1 SQVTM and CDR2 ANQGSEA. Trimming took 0 bases from V and 6 from J, leaving 19 bases between them. The CDR3 length is 16 residues. In DNA form, the CDR3 reads TGCAGCGTTGAAGACGGAAGGCACCCAAATGGGGATACGCAGTATTTT. This encodes CSVEDGRHPNGDTQYF.

This clonotype has just a few counts. CDR3 coding DNA: TGTGCCAGCAGCTTATCCTTGTCTGAGGGCAATGGCTACACCTTC. Protein: CASSLSLSEGNGYTF. This chain links TRBV7-9 with TRBJ1-2; no clear D gene. The CDR3 spans 15 residues. In germline, CDR1 is SEHNR, CDR2 FQNEAQ (reference sequence). V lost 2 bases, J lost 6 bases, and 16 bases lay in between.

This clonotype was recorded many times. The V gene is TRBV29-1, the J gene TRBJ1-1; D gene unclear. Germline V lookup: CDR1 SQVTM, CDR2 ANQGSEA. The CDR3 spans 11 residues. The V gene lost 3 bases and the J gene lost 0 bases, with 2 bases spanning the gap. This CDR3 is CSVEVNTEAFF. CDR3 DNA sequence: TGCAGCGTTGAGGTGAACACTGAAGCTTTCTTT.

V usage is TRBV4-1 and J usage is TRBJ1-2, with 9 bases that match TRBD1. Germline trimming cut 0 bases from V and 3 bases from J; bases unmatched to any gene: 11. This CDR3 contains 18 residues. Germline V CDR1 and CDR2: MGHRA, YSYEKL. The CDR3 is CASSQEAGGQGNYYGYTF. For the CDR3, the DNA is TGCGCCAGCAGCCAAGAAGCTGGGGGACAGGGAAACTACTATGGCTACACCTTC.

DNA for the CDR3: TGTGCCAGCAGTACAACGGGACTAGCGGGAGGTGTAGAGACCCAGTACTTC. Its protein product is CASSTTGLAGGVETQYF. The chain employs TRBV28 and TRBJ2-5, with 15 bases that match TRBD2. With 5 bases clipped from V and 4 bases from J, the junction kept 8 bases outside the gene matches. Germline V gene lookup returns CDR1 MDHEN and CDR2 SYDVKM. The CDR3 consists of 17 residues.

V gene TRBV28 combines with J gene TRBJ1-5, with a weak D call TRBD1 (5 bases). CDR1 is MDHEN and CDR2 is SYDVKM in the germline V gene. The V gene lost 6 bases and the J gene lost 2 bases, with 17 bases spanning the gap. The CDR3 has 16 residues. CDR3 bases: TGTGCCAGCAGCCAACGGGGGTTAAGGGGCAATCAGCCCCAGCATTTT. It encodes CASSQRGLRGNQPQHF.

This clonotype showed up just a few times. The chain has TRBV29-1 and TRBJ2-4, with D hard to call. Germline values: CDR1 SQVTM, CDR2 ANQGSEA. CDR3 length: 12 amino acids. V was shortened by 4 bases and J by 8 bases, with 12 bases between the two germline ends. This CDR3 reads CSVARGQDIQYF. In DNA form, the CDR3 reads TGCAGCGTTGCTCGAGGTCAAGACATTCAGTACTTC.